This T cell receptor beta chain was identified in a study of blood T cell repertoires in COVID-19. As for the study in general: From the United States, Italy and Spain came samples of acute and convalescent COVID-19. PBMCs, B-cell-depleted T cells, or T cells were the source of the cDNA or gDNA that made up the material.

V was pared by 11 bases and J by 7 bases, with 12 bases between. The germline CDR1 and CDR2 sequences are MDHEN and SYDVKM. CDR3 length: 12 amino acids. In the authors' methods: Scientists estimated how many nucleated cells there were by amplifying reference gene primers. Sequencing used immunoSEQ multiplex PCR; TCRdb keeps in-frame clones, though not all of them. Clone size and V and J calls were adopted from that table, with D and trimming inferred from the DNA. The sample holds tens of thousands of clones; around 87% are singletons and the top ten take less than 5.5%. The chain carries TRBV28 and TRBJ1-6; perhaps TRBD1 as D (5 bases). The receptor was isolated from a man in his forties with active COVID-19. The sample comprised peripheral blood. CDR3 protein: CAEARANSPLHF. The CDR3 DNA follows: TGTGCCGAGGCCAGGGCGAATTCACCCCTCCACTTT.